This TCR beta chain came from a study of blood T cell repertoires in COVID-19 (dated by TCRdb to about 2020). About the full investigation: The collaborator samples originated in the United States, Italy and Spain and spanned the acute and convalescent phases of COVID-19. The dataset comprised deeply sampled blood TCRbeta repertoires from subjects exposed to, actively infected with, or recovered from COVID-19. A freely available public database, intended as a resource for researchers studying the immune response to SARS-CoV-2, is where the repertoires were released. HLA class I and class II types, where available, came from metadata supplied by the sample provider rather than from assay-based typing. The samples were drawn from two sources: the first 160 participants of the ongoing ImmuneRACE study, and some 1,300 subjects contributed by 6 global collaborators. The sample metadata nearly always contained a de-identified subject ID, COVID-19 status, age in years and sex. The prospective study material was composed of cDNA or gDNA derived from T cells, B-cell-depleted T cells, or PBMCs. Overall results and qualifications from the work: The quantity of clinical and demographic metadata differed by source and by participant and was supplied without curation.

The collaborating institutions used their own protocols to collect whole blood in K2EDTA tubes. For TCRbeta analysis, collaborator samples were shipped as frozen whole blood, as isolated PBMCs, or as DNA extracted from either sample type. This clone occurred once. Its antigen specificity is not known. Nothing much larger sits one base from this clone, and base qualities are not available. TCRbeta CDR3 regions were amplified from genomic DNA by means of the immunoSEQ Assay, a bias-controlled multiplex PCR. In the source study's methods: Within the assay, amplification of reference gene primers was used to estimate how many nucleated cells each sample contained. Sequence reads were collapsed and filtered to measure the absolute abundance of every unique TCRbeta CDR3 rearrangement. For each sample, productive Simpson clonality was calculated by taking the square root of Simpson's diversity index across productive rearrangements. TCRdb re-hosts the immuneACCESS table, in-frame sequences only. Its copies lack some clones; in the studies checked, an unresolved V gene accounts for under half of them, and the cause for the rest is not known. The V and J calls and the clone size are those of that table, but D and trimming were determined from the DNA. This sample gives about 190,000 clones in total; around 83% of them show up just once. Roughly 2.8% of the sample is held by the ten biggest clonotypes.

The germline V gene (reference sequence) yields MNHEY for CDR1 and SMNVEV for CDR2. Taken from cysteine to phenylalanine, the CDR3 has 11 residues. The read is trimmed to its CDR3 DNA, 33 bases read in frame from base 1. V and J are truncated by 3 bases and 15 bases respectively, leaving an intervening sequence of 12 bases. The sequence is built from TRBV27 and TRBJ2-1; TRBD1 could be the D gene, as 5 bases match. The sequencing input was peripheral blood. The TCR originated in a woman in her twenties or thirties with active or convalescent COVID-19. The CDR3: CASSFQGGMFF. The nucleotide sequence is given as TGTGCCAGCAGTTTCCAGGGTGGGATGTTCTTC.